This is a list of T cell receptor beta chains from one sample in a study of blood T cell repertoires in COVID-19. Sequencing was performed with immunoSEQ multiplex PCR; in TCRdb, only in-frame clones are kept and a portion is missing. This sample has approximately 220,000 clones, with around nine tenths found just once. The sample taken for sequencing was peripheral blood. These receptors were collected from a man in his fifties or sixties with acute or convalescent COVID-19. The CDR3 runs from the conserved cysteine through the conserved F or W. D genes are given only for firm matches. Not every row has a clone size; where given, it reads once, few, many or a size class.

-	TRBV7-2	TRBJ1-4	14	-	CASSFRRSNEKLFF	TGTGCCAGCAGCTTCCGGCGGTCTAATGAAAAACTGTTTTTT
-	TRBV3-1/TRBV3-2	TRBJ2-1	19	TRBD2	CASSAPLAGAIRVYNEQFF	TGTGCCAGCAGCGCACCCCTAGCGGGGGCCATCAGGGTCTACAATGAGCAGTTCTTC
-	TRBV3-1/TRBV3-2	TRBJ2-1	16	TRBD2	CASSRPVSGGFNEQFF	TGTGCCAGCAGCCGACCGGTTAGCGGGGGTTTCAATGAGCAGTTCTTC
-	TRBV9	TRBJ1-5	14	TRBD1	CASSPGTGDQPQHF	TGTGCCAGCAGCCCCGGGACAGGGGACCAGCCCCAGCATTTT
-	TRBV5-6	TRBJ2-3	15	-	CASSLRGGSTDTQYF	TGTGCCAGCAGCTTGCGCGGGGGCAGCACAGATACGCAGTATTTT
-	TRBV19	TRBJ2-1	13	TRBD1	CASSPTGVDEQFF	TGTGCCAGTTCCCCGACAGGGGTGGATGAGCAGTTCTTC
-	TRBV6-6	TRBJ1-5	14	TRBD1	CASSPTGVGQPQHF	TGTGCCAGCAGCCCCACAGGGGTGGGTCAGCCCCAGCATTTT
-	TRBV28	TRBJ2-7	15	TRBD2	CASSSSGGALYEQYF	TGTGCCAGCAGCTCTAGCGGGGGGGCCTTGTACGAGCAGTACTTC
-	TRBV5-4	TRBJ1-3	14	-	CASSLRDSGNTIYF	TGTGCCAGCAGCTTGAGAGACTCTGGAAACACCATATATTTT
-	TRBV19	TRBJ2-5	15	TRBD2	CASSTQRGGGETQYF	TGTGCCAGTAGTACTCAACGGGGGGGCGGGGAGACCCAGTACTTC
once	TRBV7-2	TRBJ2-2	14	TRBD1	CASGQGPITGELFF	TGTGCCAGCGGACAGGGGCCTATCACCGGGGAGCTGTTTTTT
-	TRBV25-1	TRBJ2-7	15	-	CASSVPGVEGTVQYF	TGTGCCAGCAGCGTACCGGGGGTCGAGGGTACGGTGCAGTACTTC
once	TRBV7-2	TRBJ2-5	14	-	CASSPRRGEETQYF	TGTGCCAGCAGCCCACGCAGGGGGGAAGAGACCCAGTACTTC